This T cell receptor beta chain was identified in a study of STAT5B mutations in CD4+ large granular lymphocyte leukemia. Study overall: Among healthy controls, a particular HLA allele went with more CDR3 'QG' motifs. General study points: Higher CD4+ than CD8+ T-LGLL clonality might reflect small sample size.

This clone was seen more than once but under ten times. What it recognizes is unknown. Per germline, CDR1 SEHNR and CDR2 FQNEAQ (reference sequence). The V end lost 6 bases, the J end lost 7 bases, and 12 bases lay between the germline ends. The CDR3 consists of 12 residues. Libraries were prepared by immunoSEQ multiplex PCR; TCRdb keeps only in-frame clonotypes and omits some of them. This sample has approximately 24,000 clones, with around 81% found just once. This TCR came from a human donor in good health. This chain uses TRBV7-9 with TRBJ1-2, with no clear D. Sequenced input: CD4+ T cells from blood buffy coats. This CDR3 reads CASSQGGGGYTF. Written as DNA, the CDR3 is TGTGCCAGCAGTCAAGGCGGCGGTGGCTACACCTTC.